One and the same sample provided the 2 T cell receptor beta chains below, sequenced in a study of shared clonotypes between healthy human individuals. The data were produced by immunoSEQ multiplex PCR, yet TCRdb's version contains in-frame clones alone and is incomplete. This sample has 2 million to 2.5 million clones; 93% occur once, and the top ten carry 0.35% to 0.45%. Sequenced material: naive CD4+ T cells from PBMCs. The sample's subset: CD45RA+ positively selected. These receptors were collected from a man aged 18 to 30 in good health. Some clones in this sample may be carry-over from other donors' samples.

This clone was detected once. The genes are TRBV15 and TRBJ1-2, with a possible D match to TRBD1 (6 bases). Trimming took off 0 bases at V and 0 bases at J, with 11 bases between the two ends. The CDR3 has 16 amino acids. From germline, CDR1 is LNHNV and CDR2 YYDKDF (reference sequence). CDR3 bases: TGTGCCACCAGCAGAGATGCGGGGGCCGCTAACTATGGCTACACCTTC. Translating it yields CATSRDAGAANYGYTF.

The rearrangement links TRBV27 to TRBJ1-2; D perhaps matches TRBD1 (6 bases). V shed 5 bases and J shed 4 bases, with 17 bases lying between them. CDR1 and CDR2 (germline): MNHEY, SMNVEV (reference sequence). The CDR3 contains 15 residues. Here the CDR3 reads CASSPDRILGYGYTF. The CDR3 bases are TGTGCCAGCAGTCCAGACAGGATCCTTGGCTATGGCTACACCTTC.